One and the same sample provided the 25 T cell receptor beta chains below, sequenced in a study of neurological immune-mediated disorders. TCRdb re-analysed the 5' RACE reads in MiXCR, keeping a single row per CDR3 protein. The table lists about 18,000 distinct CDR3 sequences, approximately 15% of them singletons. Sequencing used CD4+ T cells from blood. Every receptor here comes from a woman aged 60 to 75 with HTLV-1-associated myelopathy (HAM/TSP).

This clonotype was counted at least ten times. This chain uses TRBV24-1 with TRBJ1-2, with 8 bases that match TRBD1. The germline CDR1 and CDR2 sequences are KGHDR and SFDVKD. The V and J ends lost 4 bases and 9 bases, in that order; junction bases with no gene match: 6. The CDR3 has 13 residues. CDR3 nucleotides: TGTGCCACCAGTGAGGAGGACAGGGCAAGCTACACCTTC. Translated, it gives CATSEEDRASYTF.

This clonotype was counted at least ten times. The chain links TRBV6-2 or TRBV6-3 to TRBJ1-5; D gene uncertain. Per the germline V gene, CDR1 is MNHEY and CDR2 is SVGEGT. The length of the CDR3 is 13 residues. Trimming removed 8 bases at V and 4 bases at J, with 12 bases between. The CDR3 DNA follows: TGTGCCAGCGTCACGGGTTTTAATCAGCCCCAGCATTTT. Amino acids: CASVTGFNQPQHF.

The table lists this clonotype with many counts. This CDR3 is CASSLWTLASTDTQYF. The CDR3 DNA sequence: TGTGCCAGCAGTCTCTGGACTCTAGCGAGCACAGATACGCAGTATTTT. The chain couples TRBV12-3 or TRBV12-4 to TRBJ2-3; maybe TRBD2 (6 bases). The V gene lost 5 bases and the J gene lost 0 bases, with 15 bases spanning the gap. CDR3 length: 16 residues.

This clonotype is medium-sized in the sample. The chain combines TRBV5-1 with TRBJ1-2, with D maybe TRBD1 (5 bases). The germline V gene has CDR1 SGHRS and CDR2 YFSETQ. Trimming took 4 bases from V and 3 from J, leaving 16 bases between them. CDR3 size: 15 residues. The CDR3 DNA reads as TGCGCCAGCAGCCTCCGGGACCCCCGGGACTATGGCTACACCTTC. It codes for CASSLRDPRDYGYTF.

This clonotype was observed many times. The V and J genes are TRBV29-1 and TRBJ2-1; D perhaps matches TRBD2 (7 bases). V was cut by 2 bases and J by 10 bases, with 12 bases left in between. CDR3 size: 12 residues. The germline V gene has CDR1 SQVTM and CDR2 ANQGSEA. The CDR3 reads CSVEFAGAEQFF. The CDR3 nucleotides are TGCAGCGTTGAATTCGCGGGGGCCGAGCAGTTCTTC.

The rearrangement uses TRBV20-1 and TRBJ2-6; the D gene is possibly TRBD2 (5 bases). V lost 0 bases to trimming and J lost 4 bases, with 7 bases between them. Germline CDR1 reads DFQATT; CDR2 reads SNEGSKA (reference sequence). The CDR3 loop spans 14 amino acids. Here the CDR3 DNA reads TGCAGTGCTAGAGAGTCTAGCGGGGCCAACGTCCTGACTTTC. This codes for CSARESSGANVLTF.

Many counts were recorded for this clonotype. The CDR3 spells CASSELREDTQYF. DNA of the CDR3: TGTGCCAGCAGTGAACTAAGGGAGGATACGCAGTATTTT. The chain recombines TRBV2 with TRBJ2-3, with D perhaps matching TRBD2 (5 bases). CDR1 and CDR2 from the germline V gene are SNHLY and FYNNEI. Trimming cost V 2 bases and J 6 bases, with 9 bases left between them. CDR3 length: 13 amino acids. The full variable domain, with the rest looked up from reference TRBV2 and TRBJ2-3, is EPEVTQTPSHQVTQMGQEVILRCVPISNHLYFYWYRQILGQKVEFLVSFYNNEISEKSEIFDDQFSVERPDGSNFTLKIRSTKLEDSAMYFCASSELREDTQYFGPGTRLTVL.

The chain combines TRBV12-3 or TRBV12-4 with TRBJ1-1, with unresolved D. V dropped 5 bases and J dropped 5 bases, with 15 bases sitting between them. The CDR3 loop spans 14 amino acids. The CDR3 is CASSPQVVRTEAFF. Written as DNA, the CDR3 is TGTGCCAGCAGTCCTCAGGTTGTGAGGACTGAAGCTTTCTTT.

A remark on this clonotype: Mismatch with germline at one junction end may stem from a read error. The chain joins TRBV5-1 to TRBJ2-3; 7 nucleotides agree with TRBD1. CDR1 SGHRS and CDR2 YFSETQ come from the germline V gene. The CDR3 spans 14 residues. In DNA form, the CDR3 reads TGCGCCAGCAACAAAGACAGTGGGACAGATACACAGTATTTT. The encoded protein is CASNKDSGTDTQYF.

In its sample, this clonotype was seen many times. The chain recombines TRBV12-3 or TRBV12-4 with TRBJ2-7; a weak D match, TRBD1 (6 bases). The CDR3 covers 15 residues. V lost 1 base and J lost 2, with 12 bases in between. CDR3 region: CASSLDQTGPYEQYF. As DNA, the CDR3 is TGTGCCAGCAGTTTAGATCAGACAGGCCCCTACGAGCAGTACTTC.

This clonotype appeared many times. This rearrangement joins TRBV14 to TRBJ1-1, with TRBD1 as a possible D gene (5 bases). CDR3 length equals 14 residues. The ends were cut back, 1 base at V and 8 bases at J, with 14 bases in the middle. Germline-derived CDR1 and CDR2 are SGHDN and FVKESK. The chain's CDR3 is CASSQAGQRGEAFF. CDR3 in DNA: TGTGCCAGCAGCCAAGCTGGCCAGCGGGGGGAAGCTTTCTTT. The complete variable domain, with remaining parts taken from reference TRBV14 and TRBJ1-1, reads EAGVTQFPSHSVIEKGQTVTLRCDPISGHDNLYWYRRVMGKEIKFLLHFVKESKQDESGMPNNRFLAERTGGTYSTLKVQPAELEDSGVYFCASSQAGQRGEAFFGQGTRLTVV.

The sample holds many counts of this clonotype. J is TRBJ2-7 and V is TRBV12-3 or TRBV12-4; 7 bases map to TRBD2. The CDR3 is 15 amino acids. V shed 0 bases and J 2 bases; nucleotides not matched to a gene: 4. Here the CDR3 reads CASSLAGGSTYEQYF. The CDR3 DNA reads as TGTGCCAGCAGTTTAGCGGGAGGGTCCACCTACGAGCAGTACTTC.

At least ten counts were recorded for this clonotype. DNA for the CDR3: TGTGCCAGCAGCTCCGACTCGGGTCAAGAGACCCAGTACTTC. Encoded protein: CASSSDSGQETQYF. V gene TRBV7-2 combines with J gene TRBJ2-5; no reliable D call. The V end lost 4 bases, the J end lost 2 bases, and 11 bases lay between the germline ends. This CDR3 has 14 residues. Germline V gene sequence: CDR1 SGHTA, CDR2 FQGNSA.

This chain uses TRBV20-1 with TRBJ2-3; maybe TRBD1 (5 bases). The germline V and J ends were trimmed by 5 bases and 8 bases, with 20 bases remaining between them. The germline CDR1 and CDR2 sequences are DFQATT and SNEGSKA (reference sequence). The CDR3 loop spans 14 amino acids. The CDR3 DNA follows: TGCAGTGCTGTCCTTGTGGGGTTAGGGGCTACGCAGTATTTT. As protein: CSAVLVGLGATQYF.

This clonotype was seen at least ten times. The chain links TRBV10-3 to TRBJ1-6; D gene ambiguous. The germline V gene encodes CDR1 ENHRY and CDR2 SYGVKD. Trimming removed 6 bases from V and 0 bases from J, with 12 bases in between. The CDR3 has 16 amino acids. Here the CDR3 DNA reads TGTGCCATCAGACGAAAGGGTAGCTCCTATAATTCACCCCTCCACTTT. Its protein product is CAIRRKGSSYNSPLHF.

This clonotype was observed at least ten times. The CDR3 here is CASSQSLSRDTEAFF. In DNA form, the CDR3 reads TGCGCCAGCAGCCAGAGTTTAAGTAGGGACACTGAAGCTTTCTTT. The chain joins TRBV4-1 to TRBJ1-1; no firm D call. This CDR3 contains 15 residues. The V gene's germline CDR1 is MGHRA and CDR2 YSYEKL. Trimming removed 3 bases at V and 3 bases at J, with 14 bases between.

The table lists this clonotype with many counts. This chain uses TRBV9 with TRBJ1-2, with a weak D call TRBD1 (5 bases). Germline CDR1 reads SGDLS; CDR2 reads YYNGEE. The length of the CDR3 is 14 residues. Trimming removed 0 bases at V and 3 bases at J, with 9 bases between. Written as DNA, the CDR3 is TGTGCCAGCAGCGTAGCTCGGGGGGACTATGGCTACACCTTC. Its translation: CASSVARGDYGYTF.

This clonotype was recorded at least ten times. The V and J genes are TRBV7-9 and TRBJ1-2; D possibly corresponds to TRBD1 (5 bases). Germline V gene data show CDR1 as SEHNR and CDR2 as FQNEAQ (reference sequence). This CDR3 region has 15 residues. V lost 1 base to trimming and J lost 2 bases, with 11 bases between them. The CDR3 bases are TGTGCCAGCAGCTTAGGGGCAGGGCTGAACTATGGCTACACCTTC. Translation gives CASSLGAGLNYGYTF.

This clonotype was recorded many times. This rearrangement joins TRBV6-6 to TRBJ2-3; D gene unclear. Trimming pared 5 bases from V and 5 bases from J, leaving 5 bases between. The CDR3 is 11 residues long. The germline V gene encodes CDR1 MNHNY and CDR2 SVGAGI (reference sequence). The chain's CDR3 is CASSERDTQYF. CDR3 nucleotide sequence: TGTGCCAGCAGTGAAAGAGATACGCAGTATTTT.

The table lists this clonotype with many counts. In DNA, the CDR3 is TGTGCCAGCAGTTACACAAGACAGGGCTATGGCTACACCTTC. Amino acid sequence: CASSYTRQGYGYTF. The chain uses TRBV6-5 and TRBJ1-2, with 7 bases identical to TRBD1. This CDR3 region has 14 residues. The germline CDR1 and CDR2 sequences are MNHEY and SVGAGI. V gave up 2 bases and J gave up 4 bases; unmatched junction bases: 4.

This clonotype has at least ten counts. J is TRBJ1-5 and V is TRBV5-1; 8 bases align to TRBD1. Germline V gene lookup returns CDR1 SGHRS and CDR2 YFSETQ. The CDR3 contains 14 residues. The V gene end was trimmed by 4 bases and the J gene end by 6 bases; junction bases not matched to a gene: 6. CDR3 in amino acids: CASSRAGGRQPQHF. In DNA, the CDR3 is TGCGCCAGCAGCCGCGCAGGGGGCCGTCAGCCCCAGCATTTT.

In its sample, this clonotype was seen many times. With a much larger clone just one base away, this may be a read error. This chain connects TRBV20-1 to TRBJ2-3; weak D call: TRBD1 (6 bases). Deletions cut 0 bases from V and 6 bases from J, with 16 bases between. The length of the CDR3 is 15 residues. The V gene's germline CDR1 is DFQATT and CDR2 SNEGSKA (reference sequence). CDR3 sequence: CSAREVGATRDTQYF. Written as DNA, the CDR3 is TGCAGTGCTAGAGAGGTGGGGGCCACACGTGATACGCAGTATTTT.

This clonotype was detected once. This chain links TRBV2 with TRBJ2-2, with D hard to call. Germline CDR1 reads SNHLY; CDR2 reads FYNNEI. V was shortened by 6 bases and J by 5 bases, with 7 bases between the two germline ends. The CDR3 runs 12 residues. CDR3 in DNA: TGTGCCAGCAGCCAAGATACCGGGGAGCTGTTTTTT. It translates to CASSQDTGELFF.

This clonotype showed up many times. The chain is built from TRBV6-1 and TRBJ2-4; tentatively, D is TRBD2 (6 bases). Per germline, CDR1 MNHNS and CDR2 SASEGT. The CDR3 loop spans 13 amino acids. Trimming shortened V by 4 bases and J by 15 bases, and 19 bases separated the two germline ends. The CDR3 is CASSAWDSPTPYF. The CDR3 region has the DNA TGTGCCAGCAGTGCCTGGGACTCTCCGACTCCGTACTTC.

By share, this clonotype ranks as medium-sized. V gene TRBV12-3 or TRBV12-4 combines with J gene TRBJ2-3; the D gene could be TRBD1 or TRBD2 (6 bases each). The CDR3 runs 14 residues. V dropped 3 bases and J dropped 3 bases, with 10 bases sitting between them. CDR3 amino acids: CASSFLGGTDTQYF. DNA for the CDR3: TGTGCCAGCAGTTTTTTAGGGGGGACAGATACGCAGTATTTT.